These T cell receptor beta chains were read from a single sample in a study of CD8+ T cells in alopecia areata. The method was immunoSEQ multiplex PCR; TCRdb's version includes in-frame clones alone and lacks a portion of them. The data hold 65,000 to 75,000 clones, with around 29% observed a single time. Specimen: CD8+ T cells sorted from blood, collected at week 4, from a patient treated with tofacitinib. These receptors originate from a human donor with alopecia areata. Each CDR3 is given with its conserved first and last residue. The D gene is left open where the match is weak. Clone size is shown for a subset of rows, as once, few, many or a class of expanded clone.

D,size,V,J,CDR3,DNA
TRBD2,.,TRBV6-1,TRBJ2-7,CASSEVVSGSYEQYF,TGTGCCAGCAGTGAAGTAGTTAGCGGGAGCTACGAGCAGTACTTC
.,.,TRBV5-4,TRBJ1-1,CASSLATGSNTEAFF,TGTGCCAGCAGCTTGGCGACAGGCTCGAACACTGAAGCTTTCTTT
TRBD1,.,TRBV6-1,TRBJ2-1,CASTTTGWEQFF,TGTGCCAGCACCACGACAGGGTGGGAGCAGTTCTTC
TRBD1,few,TRBV6-1,TRBJ2-7,CASSDPPRPGDREQYF,TGTGCCAGCAGTGACCCCCCGAGACCTGGGGACAGGGAGCAGTACTTC
.,few,TRBV5-4,TRBJ2-7,CASSRPTAYEQYF,TGTGCCAGCAGCCGACCAACAGCCTACGAGCAGTACTTC
.,.,TRBV30,TRBJ2-5,CAWSVVKGVGETQYF,TGTGCCTGGAGTGTAGTTAAGGGGGTAGGGGAGACCCAGTACTTC
.,.,TRBV7-3,TRBJ1-1,CASSLGDKAEAFF,TGTGCCAGCAGCTTAGGGGACAAGGCTGAAGCTTTCTTT
TRBD2,few,TRBV30,TRBJ2-7,CAWSAWEGREQYF,TGTGCCTGGAGTGCTTGGGAGGGCCGCGAGCAGTACTTC
TRBD2,few,TRBV29-1,TRBJ2-5,CSVEGGREEETQYF,TGCAGCGTTGAAGGAGGGCGGGAGGAAGAGACCCAGTACTTC
TRBD2,.,TRBV2,TRBJ2-7,CASSSSREIDEQYF,TGTGCCAGCAGTTCCTCGCGGGAGATAGACGAGCAGTACTTC
.,.,TRBV30,TRBJ2-1,CAWIPDQGNEQFF,TGTGCCTGGATCCCGGATCAGGGAAATGAGCAGTTCTTC
.,few,TRBV29-1,TRBJ2-4,CSVEDGAFDIQYF,TGCAGCGTTGAAGATGGGGCCTTCGACATTCAGTACTTC
.,.,TRBV30,TRBJ1-1,CAWSVGQEAFF,TGTGCCTGGAGTGTGGGGCAGGAAGCTTTCTTT
.,few,TRBV5-4,TRBJ2-2,CASSPQGGELFF,TGTGCCAGCAGCCCACAGGGTGGGGAGCTGTTTTTT
.,few,TRBV27,TRBJ2-1,CASSSSGSYNEQFF,TGTGCCAGCAGTTCCAGCGGGTCCTACAATGAGCAGTTCTTC
.,few,TRBV29-1,TRBJ1-2,CSVGSRDYGYTF,TGCAGCGTCGGGTCAAGAGACTATGGCTACACCTTC
.,.,TRBV7-8,TRBJ1-1,CASSPPRRMNTEAFF,TGTGCCAGCAGCCCCCCGCGCAGAATGAACACTGAAGCTTTCTTT
.,.,TRBV29-1,TRBJ1-1,CSALVEGAEAFF,TGCAGCGCCTTGGTAGAAGGGGCTGAAGCTTTCTTT
TRBD2,.,TRBV7-6,TRBJ2-7,CASSLGERGGEQYF,TGTGCCAGCAGCTTAGGGGAGCGGGGGGGCGAGCAGTACTTC
.,.,TRBV29-1,TRBJ2-7,CSVEDPLGSTSYEQYF,TGCAGCGTTGAAGATCCTCTGGGATCCACTTCCTACGAGCAGTACTTC
TRBD1,many,TRBV7-3,TRBJ1-1,CASSLEGTGTEAFF,TGTGCCAGCAGCTTAGAAGGGACAGGGACCGAAGCTTTCTTT
TRBD2,.,TRBV30,TRBJ2-1,CAWILAGGVEQFF,TGTGCCTGGATTCTAGCGGGAGGTGTAGAGCAGTTCTTC
.,many,TRBV27,TRBJ2-1,CASSLLGRNEQFF,TGTGCCAGCAGTTTATTAGGCAGGAATGAGCAGTTCTTC
.,few,TRBV4-3,TRBJ2-7,CASSQDNGRLSKQYF,TGCGCCAGCAGCCAAGATAATGGCCGACTGTCCAAGCAGTACTTC
.,few,TRBV7-8,TRBJ2-1,CASSLALRYDEQFF,TGTGCCAGCAGCTTAGCGCTACGGTACGATGAGCAGTTCTTC
.,.,TRBV2,TRBJ2-2,CASSAPLAHTGELFF,TGTGCCAGCAGTGCACCTTTGGCTCACACCGGGGAGCTGTTTTTT
TRBD2,.,TRBV5-6,TRBJ2-5,CASSITGTTGETQYF,TGTGCCAGCAGCATCACCGGGACTACCGGAGAGACCCAGTACTTC
.,medium-sized,TRBV15,TRBJ2-7,CATSRDSGNTYEQYF,TGTGCCACCAGCAGGGACTCCGGGAACACGTACGAGCAGTACTTC
.,few,TRBV9,TRBJ2-2,CASSPEDRAGELFF,TGTGCCAGCAGTCCTGAGGACCGGGCCGGGGAGCTGTTTTTT
.,few,TRBV29-1,TRBJ2-3,CSVDGDGTQYF,TGCAGCGTTGACGGGGATGGTACGCAGTATTTT